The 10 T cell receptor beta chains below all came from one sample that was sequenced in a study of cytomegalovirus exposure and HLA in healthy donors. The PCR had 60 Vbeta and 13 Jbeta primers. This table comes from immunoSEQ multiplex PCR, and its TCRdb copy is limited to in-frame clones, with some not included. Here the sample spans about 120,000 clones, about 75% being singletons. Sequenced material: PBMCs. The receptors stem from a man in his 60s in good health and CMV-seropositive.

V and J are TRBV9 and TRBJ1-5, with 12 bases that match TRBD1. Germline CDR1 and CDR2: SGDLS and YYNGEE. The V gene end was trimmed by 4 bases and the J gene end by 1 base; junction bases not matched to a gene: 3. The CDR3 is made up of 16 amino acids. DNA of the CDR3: TGTGCCAGCAGCCCGGGACAGGGGGCGAGCAATCAGCCCCAGCATTTT. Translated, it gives CASSPGQGASNQPQHF.

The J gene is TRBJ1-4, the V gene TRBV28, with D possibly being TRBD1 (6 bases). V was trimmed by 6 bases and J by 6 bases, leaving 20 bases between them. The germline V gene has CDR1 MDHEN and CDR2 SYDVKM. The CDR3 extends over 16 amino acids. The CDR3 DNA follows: TGTGCCAGCAGAGACCCGCCAGGGGCGTTTGATGAAAAACTGTTTTTT. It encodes CASRDPPGAFDEKLFF.

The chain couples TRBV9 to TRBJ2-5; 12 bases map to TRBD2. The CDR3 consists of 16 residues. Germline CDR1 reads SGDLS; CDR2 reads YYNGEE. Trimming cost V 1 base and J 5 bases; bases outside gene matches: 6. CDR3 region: CASSVSSGGAVETQYF. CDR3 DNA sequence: TGTGCCAGCAGCGTATCTAGCGGGGGGGCCGTGGAGACCCAGTACTTC.

This chain's CDR3 is CASSSPGKTGTVGEQYF. In DNA form, the CDR3 reads TGCGCCAGCAGCTCCCCAGGCAAGACAGGGACGGTCGGCGAGCAGTACTTC. The chain joins TRBV4-1 to TRBJ2-7; 7 nucleotides match TRBD1. Germline CDR1 reads MGHRA; CDR2 reads YSYEKL. V dropped 5 bases and J dropped 6; count of bases not matched to a gene: 19. The CDR3 has 17 residues.

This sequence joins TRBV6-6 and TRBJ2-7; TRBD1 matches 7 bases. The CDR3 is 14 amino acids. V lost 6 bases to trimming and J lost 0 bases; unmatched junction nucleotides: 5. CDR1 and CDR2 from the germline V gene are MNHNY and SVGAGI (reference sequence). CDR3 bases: TGTGCCAGCAGATGGGGACAGAGCTCCTACGAGCAGTACTTC. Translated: CASRWGQSSYEQYF.

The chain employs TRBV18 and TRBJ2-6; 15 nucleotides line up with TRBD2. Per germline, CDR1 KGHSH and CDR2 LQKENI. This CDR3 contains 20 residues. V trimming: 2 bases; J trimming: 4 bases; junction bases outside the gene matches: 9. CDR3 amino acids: CASSPLKTGTSGRGANVLTF. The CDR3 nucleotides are TGTGCCAGCTCACCATTGAAGACCGGGACTAGCGGGAGGGGGGCCAACGTCCTGACTTTC.

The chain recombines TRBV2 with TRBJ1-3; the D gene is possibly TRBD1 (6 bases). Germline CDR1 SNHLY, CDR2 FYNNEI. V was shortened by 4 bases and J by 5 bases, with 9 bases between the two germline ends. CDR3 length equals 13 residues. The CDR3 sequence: CASSGDRRNTIYF. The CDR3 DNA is TGTGCCAGCAGTGGTGACAGGAGAAACACCATATATTTT.

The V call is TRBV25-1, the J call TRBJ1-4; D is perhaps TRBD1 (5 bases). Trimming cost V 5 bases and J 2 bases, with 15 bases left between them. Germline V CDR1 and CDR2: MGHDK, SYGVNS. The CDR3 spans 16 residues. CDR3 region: CASSQHGGRTNEKLFF. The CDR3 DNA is TGTGCCAGCAGTCAACACGGGGGAAGGACTAATGAAAAACTGTTTTTT.

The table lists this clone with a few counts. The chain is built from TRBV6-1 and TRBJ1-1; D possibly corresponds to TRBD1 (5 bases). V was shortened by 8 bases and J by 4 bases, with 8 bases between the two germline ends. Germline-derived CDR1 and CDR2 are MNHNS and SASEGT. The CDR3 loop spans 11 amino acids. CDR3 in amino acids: CASGQGTEAFF. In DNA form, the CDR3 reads TGTGCCAGCGGTCAGGGCACTGAAGCTTTCTTT.

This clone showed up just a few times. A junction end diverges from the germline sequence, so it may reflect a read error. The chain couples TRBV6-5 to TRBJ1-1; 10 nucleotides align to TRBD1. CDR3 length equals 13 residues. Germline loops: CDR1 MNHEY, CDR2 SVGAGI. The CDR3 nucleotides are TGTGCCAGCAGGCAAAAAGGGACAGGGGCAGGAGCCTTT. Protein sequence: CASRQKGTGAGAF.